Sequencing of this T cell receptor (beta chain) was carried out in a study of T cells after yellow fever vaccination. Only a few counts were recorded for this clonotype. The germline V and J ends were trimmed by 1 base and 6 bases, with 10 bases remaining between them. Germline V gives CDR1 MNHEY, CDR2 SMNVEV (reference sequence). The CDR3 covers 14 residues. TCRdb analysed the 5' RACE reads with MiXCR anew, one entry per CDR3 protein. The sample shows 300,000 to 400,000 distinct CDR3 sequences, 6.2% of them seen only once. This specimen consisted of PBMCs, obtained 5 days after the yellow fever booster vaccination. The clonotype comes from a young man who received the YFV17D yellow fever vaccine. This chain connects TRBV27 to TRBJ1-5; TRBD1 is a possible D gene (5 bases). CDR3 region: CASSLFRGGQPQHF. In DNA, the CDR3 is TGTGCCAGCAGTTTATTTAGGGGAGGTCAGCCCCAGCATTTT.